This T cell receptor (beta chain) was sequenced for a study of cytomegalovirus exposure and HLA in healthy donors. Background on the study: Among several hundred genotyped donors, around 82% fell in the Caucasian-associated ancestry cluster.

Remarks on this clone: Its antigen is not identified.

Study findings and constraints: The authors later found TCR association rates varying by HLA locus, with DRB1 most and HLA-C fewest. Sequences of the TCR beta chain were said to predict the HLA-A and HLA-B alleles of most subjects accurately. A reported reduction in N-insertions relative to the roughly 700-donor mean was seen in an Asian-associated ancestry cluster in a later analysis.

Germline V gene data show CDR1 as MNHEY and CDR2 as SVGAGI. Trimming shortened V by 3 bases and J by 0 bases, and 13 bases separated the two germline ends. The CDR3 is made up of 16 amino acids. PCR amplification relied on 60 Vbeta primers (plus 13 Jbeta primers). Using immunoSEQ multiplex PCR, the repertoire was profiled, and TCRdb retains in-frame clones only, with some absent. The sample carries around 140,000 clones, roughly 77% recorded once. The receptor was derived from a male donor in good health and CMV-seronegative. Sequences were obtained from PBMCs. The rearrangement uses TRBV6-5 and TRBJ2-3; D remains unclear. The CDR3 sequence: CASSYHAYSSTDTQYF. For the CDR3, the DNA is TGTGCCAGCAGTTATCATGCCTACTCTAGCACAGATACGCAGTATTTT.